This T cell receptor (beta chain) was sequenced for a study of cytomegalovirus exposure and HLA in healthy donors. Regarding the study as a whole: Donors belonging to an Asian-associated ancestry cluster reportedly showed fewer N-insertions in productive TCRs than the roughly 670-donor mean, according to what a later analysis found.

Primers included in the PCR were 60 Vbeta and 13 Jbeta primers. Study processing details: Around 10 million shared chains were among 80 million or so unique TCR beta chains counted in a later analysis. Sequenced by immunoSEQ multiplex PCR; TCRdb stores in-frame clones only, minus some. That table supplies the V and J calls and clone size; D and trimming were determined from the DNA. The sample has about 230,000 clones, 80% to 90% seen once; the top ten hold 0.24%. This clone was found once. Its antigen is not known. The CDR3 sequence is 14 residues long. Germline V gene data show CDR1 as MNHEY and CDR2 as SVGAGI.

The material sequenced was PBMCs. The sequence came from a girl aged 2 to 9 in good health and CMV-seronegative. V usage is TRBV6-5 and J usage is TRBJ2-5; 9 nucleotides line up with TRBD1. The DNA matches TRBJ2-7 better at its end, which makes the J call doubtful. The DNA for the CDR3 is TGTGCCAGCAGGCCTTACAGGGGGCGGGACGAGCAGTACTTC. This gives the protein CASRPYRGRDEQYF.